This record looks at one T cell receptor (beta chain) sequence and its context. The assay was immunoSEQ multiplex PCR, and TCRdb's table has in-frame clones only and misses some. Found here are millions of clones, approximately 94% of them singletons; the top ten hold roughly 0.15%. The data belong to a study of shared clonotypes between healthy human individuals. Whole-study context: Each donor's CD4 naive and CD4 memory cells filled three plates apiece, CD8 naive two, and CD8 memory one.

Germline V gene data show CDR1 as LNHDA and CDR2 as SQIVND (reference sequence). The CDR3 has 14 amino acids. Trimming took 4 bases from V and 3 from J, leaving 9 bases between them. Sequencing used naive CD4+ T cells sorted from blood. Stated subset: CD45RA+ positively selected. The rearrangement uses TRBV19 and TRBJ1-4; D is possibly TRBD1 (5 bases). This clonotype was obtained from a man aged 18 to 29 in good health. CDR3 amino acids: CASSTDTSNEKLFF. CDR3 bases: TGTGCCAGTAGTACGGACACCTCTAATGAAAAACTGTTTTTT.